The clone carrying this T cell receptor beta chain was seen at least ten times. The data were obtained in a study of T cell repertoires in cytomegalovirus infection. CDR1 and CDR2 (germline): SNHLY, FYNNEI. V was clipped by 0 bases and J by 0 bases; unmatched bases: 14. The CDR3 runs 20 residues. TCRdb reprocessed the reads with MiXCR, giving one entry per CDR3 protein. In the table there are around 94,000 distinct CDR3 sequences, about 15% of which are singletons. This chain connects TRBV2 to TRBJ2-4; 7 bases fit TRBD2. The clonotype was recovered from a human donor in good health (CMV status not recorded). Some clones in this sample may be carry-over from other donors' samples. The sample consisted of PBMCs. The CDR3 nucleotides read TGTGCCAGCAGTGAAGCGCGCGGTAGCGGGCCGACCGTAGCCAAAAACATTCAGTACTTC. Translating it yields CASSEARGSGPTVAKNIQYF.